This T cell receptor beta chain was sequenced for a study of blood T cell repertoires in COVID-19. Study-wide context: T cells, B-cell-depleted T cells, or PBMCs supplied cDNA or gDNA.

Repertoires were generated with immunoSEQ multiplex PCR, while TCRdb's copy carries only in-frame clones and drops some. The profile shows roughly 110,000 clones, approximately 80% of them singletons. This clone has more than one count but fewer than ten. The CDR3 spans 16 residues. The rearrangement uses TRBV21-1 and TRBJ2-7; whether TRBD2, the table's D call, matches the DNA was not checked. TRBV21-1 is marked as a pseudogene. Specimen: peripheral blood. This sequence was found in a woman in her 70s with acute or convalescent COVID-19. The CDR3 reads CASSLWRGTGGCRQYF. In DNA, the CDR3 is TGTGCCAGCAGCCTGTGGCGGGGAACAGGTGGGTGCCGGCAGTACTTC.